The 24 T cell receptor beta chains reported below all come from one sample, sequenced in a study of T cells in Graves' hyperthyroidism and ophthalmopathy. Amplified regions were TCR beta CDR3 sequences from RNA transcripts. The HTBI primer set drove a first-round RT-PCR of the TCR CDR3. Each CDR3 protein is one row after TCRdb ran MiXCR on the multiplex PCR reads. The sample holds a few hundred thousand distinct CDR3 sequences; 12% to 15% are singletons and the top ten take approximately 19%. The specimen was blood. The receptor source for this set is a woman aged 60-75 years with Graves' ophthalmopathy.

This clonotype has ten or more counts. CDR3 nucleotide sequence: TGTGCCAGCAGCCGGGCGACCCAGGACGGGGAGCTGTTTTTT. Translated: CASSRATQDGELFF. The chain employs TRBV3-1 and TRBJ2-2; D gene ambiguous. Germline loops: CDR1 LGHDT, CDR2 YNNKEL (reference sequence). Trimming took off 4 bases at V and 7 bases at J, with 13 bases between the two ends. The CDR3 sequence is 14 residues long.

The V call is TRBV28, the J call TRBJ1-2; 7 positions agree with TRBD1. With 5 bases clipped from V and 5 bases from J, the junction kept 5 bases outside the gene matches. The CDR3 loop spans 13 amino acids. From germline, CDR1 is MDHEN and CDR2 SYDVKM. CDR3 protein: CASSTGTAYGYTF. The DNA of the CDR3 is TGTGCCAGCAGTACCGGGACAGCATATGGCTACACCTTC.

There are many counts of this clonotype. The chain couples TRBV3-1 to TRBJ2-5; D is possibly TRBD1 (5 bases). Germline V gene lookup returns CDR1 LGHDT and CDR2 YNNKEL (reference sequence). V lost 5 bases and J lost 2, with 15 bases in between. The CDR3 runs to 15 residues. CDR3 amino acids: CASSSAGLPQETQYF. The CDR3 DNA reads TGTGCCAGCAGCTCAGCAGGGTTACCTCAAGAGACCCAGTACTTC.

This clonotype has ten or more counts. CDR3 in amino acids: CASSLVGDRETQYF. The CDR3 DNA sequence: TGCGCCAGCAGCTTGGTTGGGGACCGGGAGACCCAGTACTTC. V gene TRBV5-1 combines with J gene TRBJ2-5; D possibly uses TRBD1 or TRBD2 (5 bases each). The CDR3 runs to 14 residues. Trimming pared 0 bases from V and 5 bases from J, leaving 11 bases between. Germline CDR1 is SGHRS and CDR2 is YFSETQ.

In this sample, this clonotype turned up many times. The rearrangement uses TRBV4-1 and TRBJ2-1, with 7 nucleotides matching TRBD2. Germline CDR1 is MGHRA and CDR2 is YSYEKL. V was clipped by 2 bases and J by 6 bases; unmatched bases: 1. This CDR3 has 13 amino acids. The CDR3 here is CASSQTSANEQFF. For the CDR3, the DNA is TGCGCCAGCAGCCAAACTAGCGCCAATGAGCAGTTCTTC.

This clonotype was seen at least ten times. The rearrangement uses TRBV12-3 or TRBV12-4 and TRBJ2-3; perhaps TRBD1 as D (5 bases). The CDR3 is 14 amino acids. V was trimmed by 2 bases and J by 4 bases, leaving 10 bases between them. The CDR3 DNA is TGTGCCAGCAGTTTATCAGGGCCTTCAGATACGCAGTATTTT. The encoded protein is CASSLSGPSDTQYF.

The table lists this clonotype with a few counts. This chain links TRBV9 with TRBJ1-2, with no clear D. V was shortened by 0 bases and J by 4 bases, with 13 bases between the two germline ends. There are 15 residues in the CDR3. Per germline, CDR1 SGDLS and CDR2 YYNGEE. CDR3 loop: CASSVGDLTGYGYTF. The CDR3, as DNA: TGTGCCAGCAGCGTAGGAGATCTAACGGGCTATGGCTACACCTTC.

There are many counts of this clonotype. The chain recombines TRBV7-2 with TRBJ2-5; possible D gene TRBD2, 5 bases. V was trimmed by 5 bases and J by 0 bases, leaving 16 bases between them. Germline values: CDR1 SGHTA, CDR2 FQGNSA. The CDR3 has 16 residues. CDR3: CASSLRLYTYQETQYF. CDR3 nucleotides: TGTGCCAGCAGCCTGAGACTATACACGTACCAAGAGACCCAGTACTTC.

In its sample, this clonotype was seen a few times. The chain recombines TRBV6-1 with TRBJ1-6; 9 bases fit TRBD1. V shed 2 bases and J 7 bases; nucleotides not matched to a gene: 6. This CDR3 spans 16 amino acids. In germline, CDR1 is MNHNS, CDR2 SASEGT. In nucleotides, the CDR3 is TGTGCCAGCAGTGAATATCCGGGACAGGGAAATTCACCCCTCCACTTT. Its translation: CASSEYPGQGNSPLHF.

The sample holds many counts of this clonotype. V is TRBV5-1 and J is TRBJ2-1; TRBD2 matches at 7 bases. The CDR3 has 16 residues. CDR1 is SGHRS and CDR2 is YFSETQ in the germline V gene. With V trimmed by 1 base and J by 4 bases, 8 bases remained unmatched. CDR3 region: CASSLLASGEYNEQFF. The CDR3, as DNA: TGCGCCAGCAGCTTGCTGGCTAGCGGAGAGTACAATGAGCAGTTCTTC.

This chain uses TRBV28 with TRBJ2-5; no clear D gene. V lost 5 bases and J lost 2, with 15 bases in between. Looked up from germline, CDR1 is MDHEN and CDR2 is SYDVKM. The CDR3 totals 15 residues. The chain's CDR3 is CASSDRAGVQETQYF. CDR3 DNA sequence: TGTGCCAGCAGTGACCGAGCTGGCGTTCAAGAGACCCAGTACTTC.

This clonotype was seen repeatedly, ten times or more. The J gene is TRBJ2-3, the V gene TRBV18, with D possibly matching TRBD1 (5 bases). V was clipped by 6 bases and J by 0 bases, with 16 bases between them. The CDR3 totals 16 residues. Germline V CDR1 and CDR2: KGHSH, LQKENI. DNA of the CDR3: TGTGCCAGCTCTCCTCGACAGTCGTTAAGCACAGATACGCAGTATTTT. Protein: CASSPRQSLSTDTQYF.

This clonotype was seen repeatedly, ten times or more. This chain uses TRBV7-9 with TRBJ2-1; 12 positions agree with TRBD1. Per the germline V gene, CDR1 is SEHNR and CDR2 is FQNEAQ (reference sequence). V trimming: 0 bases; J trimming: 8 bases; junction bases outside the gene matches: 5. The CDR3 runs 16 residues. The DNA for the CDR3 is TGTGCCAGCAGCTTAGCCAGGGGACAGGGGGCCCATGAGCAGTTCTTC. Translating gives CASSLARGQGAHEQFF.

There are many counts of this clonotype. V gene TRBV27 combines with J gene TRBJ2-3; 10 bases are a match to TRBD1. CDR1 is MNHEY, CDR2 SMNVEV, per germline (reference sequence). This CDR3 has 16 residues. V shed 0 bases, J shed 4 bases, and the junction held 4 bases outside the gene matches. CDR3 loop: CASSLSWGTGADTQYF. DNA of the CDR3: TGTGCCAGCAGTTTATCGTGGGGGACAGGGGCAGATACGCAGTATTTT.

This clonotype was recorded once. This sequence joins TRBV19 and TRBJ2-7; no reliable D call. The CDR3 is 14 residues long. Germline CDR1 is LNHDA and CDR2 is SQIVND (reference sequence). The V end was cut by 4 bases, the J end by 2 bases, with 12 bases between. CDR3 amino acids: CASSNGSPPYEQYF. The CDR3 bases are TGTGCCAGTAGTAACGGTAGTCCCCCCTACGAGCAGTACTTC.

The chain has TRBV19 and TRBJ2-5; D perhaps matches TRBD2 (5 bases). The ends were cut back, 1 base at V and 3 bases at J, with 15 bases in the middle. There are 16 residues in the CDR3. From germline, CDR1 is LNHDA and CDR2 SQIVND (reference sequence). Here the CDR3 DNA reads TGTGCCAGTAGTATAGGATCGGGGAATGGGGAAGAGACCCAGTACTTC. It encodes CASSIGSGNGEETQYF.

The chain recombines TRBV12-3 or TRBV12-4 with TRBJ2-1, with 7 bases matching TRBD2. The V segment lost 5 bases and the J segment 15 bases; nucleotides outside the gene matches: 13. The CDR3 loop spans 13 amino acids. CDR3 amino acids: CASSRSSGSGTFF. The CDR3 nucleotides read TGTGCCAGCAGTCGCTCTAGCGGCTCGGGCACGTTCTTC.

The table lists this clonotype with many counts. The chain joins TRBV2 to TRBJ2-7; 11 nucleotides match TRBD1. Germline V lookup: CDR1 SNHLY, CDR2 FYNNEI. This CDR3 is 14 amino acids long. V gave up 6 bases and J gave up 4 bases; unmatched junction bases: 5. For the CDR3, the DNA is TGTGCCAGCAGGACCGGGACAGGGGGGTACGAGCAGTACTTC. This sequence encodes CASRTGTGGYEQYF.

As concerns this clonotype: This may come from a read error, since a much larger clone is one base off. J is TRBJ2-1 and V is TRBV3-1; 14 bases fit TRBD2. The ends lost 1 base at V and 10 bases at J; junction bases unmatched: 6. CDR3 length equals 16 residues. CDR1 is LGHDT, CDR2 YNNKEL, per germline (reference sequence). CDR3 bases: TGTGCCAGCAGCCAAGGACTAGCGGGAGGGCCGGGGGAGCAGTTCTTC. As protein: CASSQGLAGGPGEQFF.

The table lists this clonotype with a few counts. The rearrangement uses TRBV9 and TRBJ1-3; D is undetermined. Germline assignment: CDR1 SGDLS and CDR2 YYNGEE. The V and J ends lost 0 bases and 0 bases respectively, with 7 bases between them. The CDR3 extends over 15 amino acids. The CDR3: CASSVGPDSGNTIYF. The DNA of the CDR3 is TGTGCCAGCAGCGTAGGGCCAGACTCTGGAAACACCATATATTTT.

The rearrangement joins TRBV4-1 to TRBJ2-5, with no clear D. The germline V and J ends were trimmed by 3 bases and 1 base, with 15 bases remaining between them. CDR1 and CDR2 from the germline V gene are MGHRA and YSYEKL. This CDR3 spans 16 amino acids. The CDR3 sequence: CASSQVAAAIQETQYF. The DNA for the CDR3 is TGCGCCAGCAGCCAGGTGGCGGCGGCGATCCAAGAGACCCAGTACTTC.

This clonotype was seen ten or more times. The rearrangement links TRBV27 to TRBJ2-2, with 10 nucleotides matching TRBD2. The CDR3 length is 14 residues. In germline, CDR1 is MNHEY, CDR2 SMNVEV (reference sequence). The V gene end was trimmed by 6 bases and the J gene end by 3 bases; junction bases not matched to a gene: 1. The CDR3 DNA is TGTGCCAGCAGAGGACTAGCGGACACCGGGGAGCTGTTTTTT. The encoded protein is CASRGLADTGELFF.

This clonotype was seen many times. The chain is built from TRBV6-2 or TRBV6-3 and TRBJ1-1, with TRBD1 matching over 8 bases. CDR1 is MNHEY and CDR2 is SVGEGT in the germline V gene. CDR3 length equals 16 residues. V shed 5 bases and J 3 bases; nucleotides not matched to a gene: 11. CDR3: CASSPLSLTGDTEAFF. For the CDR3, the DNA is TGTGCCAGCAGTCCTCTTTCTCTGACAGGGGACACTGAAGCTTTCTTT.

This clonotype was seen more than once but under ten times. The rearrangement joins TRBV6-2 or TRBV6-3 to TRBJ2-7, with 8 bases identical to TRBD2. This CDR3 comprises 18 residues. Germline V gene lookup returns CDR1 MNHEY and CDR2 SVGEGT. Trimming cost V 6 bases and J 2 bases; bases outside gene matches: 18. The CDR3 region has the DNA TGTGCCAGCAGCCACACGATTTTTGGCGGGAGGTATCCCTACGAGCAGTACTTC. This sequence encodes CASSHTIFGGRYPYEQYF.